The rows below give T cell receptor beta chains drawn from one sample of a study of radiotherapy plus CTLA-4 blockade in lung cancer. Method: immunoSEQ multiplex PCR; TCRdb's copy keeps in-frame clones and lacks some. This sample has approximately 82,000 clones, with over 75% found just once. The material was peripheral blood, obtained from a patient treated with radiotherapy plus ipilimumab. The origin of the receptors is a human donor with non-small cell lung cancer that progressed on radiotherapy plus ipilimumab. The CDR3 runs from the conserved cysteine through the conserved F or W. D genes are given only for firm matches. The size field is filled for only some rows; it gives once, few, many or a size class.

J gene: TRBJ1-1; D gene: -; V gene: TRBV25-1; clone size: -; CDR3 DNA: TGTGCCAGCAGTGAACGGCGGAACAGTTTGAACACTGAAGCTTTCTTT; CDR3 protein: CASSERRNSLNTEAFF
J gene: TRBJ1-2; D gene: -; V gene: TRBV18; clone size: -; CDR3 DNA: TGTGCCAGCTCAGAGGACATAGAATATGGCTACACCTTC; CDR3 protein: CASSEDIEYGYTF
J gene: TRBJ2-2; D gene: -; V gene: TRBV4-1; clone size: -; CDR3 DNA: TGCGCCAGCAGCCAAGGTTGGGCGAACACCGGGGAGCTGTTTTTT; CDR3 protein: CASSQGWANTGELFF
J gene: TRBJ2-5; D gene: -; V gene: TRBV9; clone size: -; CDR3 DNA: TGTGCCAGCAGCGCCGAGTGGGGGGAGACCCAGTACTTC; CDR3 protein: CASSAEWGETQYF
J gene: TRBJ2-1; D gene: TRBD2; V gene: TRBV2; clone size: few; CDR3 DNA: TGTGCCAGCAGTGCCTCCTGGGCGGGAGGTTCTAGTGAGCAGTTCTTC; CDR3 protein: CASSASWAGGSSEQFF
J gene: TRBJ2-3; D gene: -; V gene: TRBV2; clone size: once; CDR3 DNA: TGTGCCAGCAGTAGGACCAGGATCACAGATACGCAGTATTTT; CDR3 protein: CASSRTRITDTQYF
J gene: TRBJ1-2; D gene: -; V gene: TRBV28; clone size: few; CDR3 DNA: TGTGCCAGCAGCCCTAGGACAGCCTATGGCTACACCTTC; CDR3 protein: CASSPRTAYGYTF
J gene: TRBJ1-1; D gene: -; V gene: TRBV6-6; clone size: -; CDR3 DNA: TGTGCCAGCAGCTCGACTCGGAACACTGAAGCTTTCTTT; CDR3 protein: CASSSTRNTEAFF
J gene: TRBJ1-1; D gene: -; V gene: TRBV19; clone size: -; CDR3 DNA: TGTGCCAGTTGTGGGAATTTTAACACTGAAGCTTTCTTT; CDR3 protein: CASCGNFNTEAFF
J gene: TRBJ2-3; D gene: TRBD2; V gene: TRBV5-1; clone size: -; CDR3 DNA: TGCGCCAGCCTGGGGGGGACTAGCTCCCCCACAGATACGCAGTATTTT; CDR3 protein: CASLGGTSSPTDTQYF
J gene: TRBJ2-5; D gene: -; V gene: TRBV6-5; clone size: -; CDR3 DNA: TGTGCCAGCAGTTACTCCCGGCTGGGAGAGACCCAGTACTTC; CDR3 protein: CASSYSRLGETQYF